The clone carrying this T cell receptor beta chain was counted between two and nine times. Investigators performed immunoSEQ version v3.0 at survey level. Some clones are missing from TCRdb's copy, which holds only in-frame ones; the method was immunoSEQ multiplex PCR. The sample yields some 25,000 clones, roughly 88% seen once. This record comes from a study of long-term antiretroviral therapy in people with HIV. Trimming left V 10 bases short and J 1 base short, with 10 bases between. CDR1 and CDR2 from the germline V gene are ENHRY and SYGVKD. The length of the CDR3 is 12 residues. This specimen consisted of unsorted PBMCs, obtained about 4.5 years after starting antiretroviral therapy. The chain combines TRBV10-3 with TRBJ1-2; TRBD1 might be the D (5 bases). The TCR originated in a young man with HIV. This CDR3 reads CATGRDNYGYTF. The CDR3 DNA reads TGTGCCACAGGCAGGGATAACTATGGCTACACCTTC.